A selection of T cell receptor beta chains follows, all from one sample in a study of blood T cells in healthy people across ages. Via MiXCR, TCRdb re-called the 5' RACE reads, giving one row per CDR3 protein. The repertoire consists of about 1,500,000 distinct CDR3 sequences, with around two fifths occurring once and the leading ten covering approximately 7.9%. The sample taken for sequencing was blood. The source is a woman aged 18-29 years in good health. The CDR3 runs from the conserved cysteine through the conserved F or W. The D gene is left open where the match is weak. The size entry is marked missing in some rows and otherwise reads once, few, many or a size class.

v_call,d_call,j_call,cdr3_length,clone_size,cdr3_nt,cdr3_aa
TRBV12-3/TRBV12-4,TRBD1,TRBJ1-6,15,-,TGTGCCAGCACCGCCGACAGGGGGAACAATTCACCCCTCCACTTT,CASTADRGNNSPLHF
TRBV9,TRBD2,TRBJ2-5,18,-,TGTGCCAGCAGCGCTAGCGGGGGGGCCATAACGGACCAAGAGACCCAGTACTTC,CASSASGGAITDQETQYF
TRBV6-1,-,TRBJ2-7,15,few,TGTGCCAGCAGCGACGTTCGGGGGCAAAACTACGAGCAGTACTTC,CASSDVRGQNYEQYF
TRBV9,-,TRBJ2-2,17,few,TGTGCCAGCAGCCCAAGGGGGGGGCAGGCGAACACCGGGGAGCTGTTTTTT,CASSPRGGQANTGELFF
TRBV6-6,-,TRBJ2-1,12,few,TGTGCCAGCTCCTCGACCCCCAATGAGCAGTTCTTC,CASSSTPNEQFF
TRBV6-5,-,TRBJ1-5,16,-,TGTGCCAGCAGTTACTCAGGAGGGGCTGGCAATCAGCCCCAGCATTTT,CASSYSGGAGNQPQHF
TRBV7-9,TRBD1,TRBJ2-5,15,-,TGTGCCAGCAGCTCGTGGGACAGGGGGGTAGAGACCCAGTACTTC,CASSSWDRGVETQYF
TRBV12-5,-,TRBJ2-5,18,-,TGTGCTAGTGGTTTGGTAAACGGAGCGATTCCCTACCACAATGAGCAGTACTTC,CASGLVNGAIPYHNEQYF
TRBV29-1,-,TRBJ1-1,12,few,TGCAGCGTTCGGGTTTCCGACACTGAAGCTTTCTTT,CSVRVSDTEAFF
TRBV20-1,-,TRBJ2-5,12,-,TGCAGTGCTAGACCTGACCAAGAGACCCAGTACTTC,CSARPDQETQYF
TRBV28,-,TRBJ1-2,18,few,TGTGCCAGCAGCCCTGGCTTCGCCAGGGAAATACCTAACTATGGCTACACCTTC,CASSPGFAREIPNYGYTF
TRBV12-3/TRBV12-4,TRBD2,TRBJ2-3,21,-,TGTGCCAGCAGTCCTCTGGGGGCTCGGGTCGGAGCGGGGGGTAGGACAGATACGCAGTATTTT,CASSPLGARVGAGGRTDTQYF